Listed here is a single T cell receptor (beta chain). The protocol was immunoSEQ multiplex PCR, while the TCRdb copy is restricted to in-frame clones and leaves out a portion. Counted here are over 150,000 clones, roughly 88% occurring once; the ten biggest clones make up around 10%. This sample was included in a study of T cell responses to AZD1222 COVID-19 vaccine. This specimen consisted of peripheral blood, obtained 28 days after the second AZD1222 dose. This TCR derives from an adult who received the AZD1222 COVID-19 vaccine.

The CDR3 spells CASSLGQGNNSPLHF. The CDR3 coding sequence is TGCGCCAGCAGCTTAGGACAGGGGAATAATTCACCCCTCCACTTT. This sequence joins TRBV5-1 and TRBJ1-6, with 9 bases matching TRBD1. CDR1 is SGHRS, CDR2 YFSETQ, per germline. This CDR3 has 15 amino acids. Trimming took 2 bases from V and 5 from J; bases not matched to a gene: 2.